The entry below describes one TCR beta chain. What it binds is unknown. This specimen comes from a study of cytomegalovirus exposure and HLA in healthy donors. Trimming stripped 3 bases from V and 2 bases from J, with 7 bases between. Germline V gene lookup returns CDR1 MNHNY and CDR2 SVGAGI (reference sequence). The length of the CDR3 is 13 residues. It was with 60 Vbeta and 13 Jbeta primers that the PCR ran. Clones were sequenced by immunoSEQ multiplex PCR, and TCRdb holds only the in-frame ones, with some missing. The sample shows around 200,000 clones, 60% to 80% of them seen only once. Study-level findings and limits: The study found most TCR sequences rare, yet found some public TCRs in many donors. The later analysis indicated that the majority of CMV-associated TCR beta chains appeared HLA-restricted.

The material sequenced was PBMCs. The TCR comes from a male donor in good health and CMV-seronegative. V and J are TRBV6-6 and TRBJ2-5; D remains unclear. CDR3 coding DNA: TGTGCCAGCAGTTATCAAGCACAAGAGACCCAGTACTTC. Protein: CASSYQAQETQYF.